These 18 T cell receptor beta chains were all obtained from the same sample, sequenced in a study of T cells in Graves' hyperthyroidism and ophthalmopathy. It was RNA transcripts that yielded the amplified TCR beta CDR3 regions. The TCR CDR3 first-round RT-PCR relied on the HTBI primer set. From the multiplex PCR reads, TCRdb called clonotypes with MiXCR, one entry per CDR3 protein. The sample lists fewer than 400,000 distinct CDR3 sequences; approximately 25% were seen once. The sequenced sample consisted of blood. The origin of the receptors is a man aged 50 to 60 with Graves' hyperthyroidism.

This clonotype was seen a handful of times. The chain links TRBV28 to TRBJ1-4; 8 nucleotides line up with TRBD1. This CDR3 region has 15 residues. The germline gives CDR1 MDHEN, CDR2 SYDVKM. The V segment lost 5 bases and the J segment 7 bases; nucleotides outside the gene matches: 9. CDR3 DNA: TGTGCCAGCAGTCTCCCGCAGGGGGCGGGTGAAAAACTGTTTTTT. Its translation is CASSLPQGAGEKLFF.

This clonotype was observed at least ten times. J is TRBJ1-5 and V is TRBV2; D gene uncertain. Between the trimmed V and J ends, which lost 6 bases and 0 bases, there was a span of 6 bases. Germline V gene lookup returns CDR1 SNHLY and CDR2 FYNNEI. The CDR3 is 13 amino acids. CDR3 protein: CASRGYSNQPQHF. The CDR3 DNA sequence: TGTGCCAGCAGGGGTTATAGCAATCAGCCCCAGCATTTT.

This clonotype occurred a few times. This chain connects TRBV5-1 to TRBJ2-5; the D gene is possibly TRBD1 (5 bases). The V gene lost 4 bases and the J gene lost 2 bases, with 15 bases spanning the gap. Per germline, CDR1 SGHRS and CDR2 YFSETQ. The CDR3 is 15 residues long. The CDR3 loop is CASSRLVGAQETQYF. The CDR3 DNA is TGCGCCAGCAGCAGATTAGTAGGGGCACAAGAGACCCAGTACTTC.

In this sample, this clonotype turned up a few times. The chain links TRBV18 to TRBJ2-1; D remains unclear. The V end was cut by 2 bases, the J end by 9 bases, with 17 bases between. The length of the CDR3 is 15 residues. Germline V CDR1 and CDR2: KGHSH, LQKENI. CDR3 sequence reads: CASSPGLLLLGEQFF. As DNA, the CDR3 is TGTGCCAGCTCACCAGGTCTACTACTCTTGGGTGAGCAGTTCTTC.

V usage is TRBV2 and J usage is TRBJ2-3; possibly TRBD2 for D (6 bases). This CDR3 is built from 15 residues. CDR1 is SNHLY, CDR2 FYNNEI, per germline. Trimming removed 6 bases at V and 3 bases at J, with 16 bases between. CDR3 amino acids: CASRGDLGITDTQYF. CDR3 coding DNA: TGTGCCAGCAGGGGGGACTTGGGGATAACAGATACGCAGTATTTT.

This clonotype was recorded at least ten times. This chain joins TRBV2 and TRBJ1-1; no clear D. Germline CDR1 and CDR2: SNHLY and FYNNEI. Deletions cut 7 bases from V and 3 bases from J, with 12 bases between. The CDR3 extends over 13 amino acids. The CDR3 is CASKKEVDTEAFF. The DNA for the CDR3 is TGTGCCAGCAAAAAGGAGGTGGACACTGAAGCTTTCTTT.

The V call is TRBV18, the J call TRBJ1-2; no firm D call. This CDR3 is 12 amino acids long. CDR1 and CDR2 (germline): KGHSH, LQKENI. V shed 3 bases and J shed 3 bases, with 5 bases lying between them. CDR3 nucleotide sequence: TGTGCCAGCTCACCGGAATACTATGGCTACACCTTC. It specifies CASSPEYYGYTF. The whole variable domain, remainder taken from reference TRBV18 and TRBJ1-2, is NAGVMQNPRHLVRRRGQEARLRCSPMKGHSHVYWYRQLPEEGLKFMVYLQKENIIDESGMPKERFSAEFPKEGPSILRIQQVVRGDSAAYFCASSPEYYGYTFGSGTRLTVV.

On this clonotype: Germline and junction disagree at one end, which may indicate a read error. The J gene is TRBJ1-6, the V gene TRBV9; 9 bases fit TRBD1. The CDR3 runs 14 residues. CDR1 SGDLS and CDR2 YYNGEE come from the germline V gene. Here the CDR3 DNA reads TGTGCCAGCAGCGGGCGGGACAGGGACTCACCCATCCACTTT. It codes for CASSGRDRDSPIHF.

Ten or more counts support this clonotype. This chain connects TRBV11-1 to TRBJ2-7; D possibly corresponds to TRBD2 (5 bases). Between the trimmed V and J ends, which lost 4 bases and 2 bases, there was a span of 24 bases. The CDR3 loop spans 18 amino acids. From germline, CDR1 is SGHAT and CDR2 FQDESV (reference sequence). The CDR3 region is CASSSPFYGMGFAYEQYF. The DNA for the CDR3 is TGTGCCAGCAGCTCCCCCTTCTACGGGATGGGGTTTGCCTACGAGCAGTACTTC. The full variable domain, its missing parts supplied by reference TRBV11-1 and TRBJ2-7, is EAEVAQSPRYKITEKSQAVAFWCDPISGHATLYWYRQILGQGPELLVQFQDESVVDDSQLPKDRFSAERLKGVDSTLKIQPAELGDSAMYLCASSSPFYGMGFAYEQYFGPGTRLTVT.

The chain carries TRBV29-1 and TRBJ2-7; D gene ambiguous. Germline V gene data show CDR1 as SQVTM and CDR2 as ANQGSEA. CDR3 length equals 11 residues. V was trimmed by 7 bases and J by 3 bases, leaving 10 bases between them. The CDR3 loop reads CSATENYEQYF. CDR3 DNA: TGCAGCGCAACGGAGAACTACGAGCAGTACTTC.

This chain uses TRBV3-1 with TRBJ2-2; 7 positions match TRBD1. The germline V gene encodes CDR1 LGHDT and CDR2 YNNKEL (reference sequence). The CDR3 totals 15 residues. V was pared by 3 bases and J by 3 bases, with 4 bases of the junction left unmatched. The CDR3, as DNA: TGTGCCAGCAGCCAGGACAGGTGGGACACCGGGGAGCTGTTTTTT. It yields the protein CASSQDRWDTGELFF. The full variable domain, its missing parts supplied by reference TRBV3-1 and TRBJ2-2, is DTAVSQTPKYLVTQMGNDKSIKCEQNLGHDTMYWYKQDSKKFLKIMFSYNNKELIINETVPNRFSPKSPDKAHLNLHINSLELGDSAVYFCASSQDRWDTGELFFGEGSRLTVL.

This clonotype occurred a few times. The chain recombines TRBV24-1 with TRBJ2-1, with TRBD2 matching 10 bases. The CDR3 extends over 15 amino acids. Germline loops: CDR1 KGHDR, CDR2 SFDVKD. J lost 7 bases, V lost 3 bases, and 5 bases had no gene match. Written as DNA, the CDR3 is TGTGCCACCAGTGATCCCACTAGCGGGACTAATGAGCAGTTCTTC. Translation: CATSDPTSGTNEQFF.

This clonotype was detected only a few times. The V call is TRBV11-3, the J call TRBJ2-7; D is unclear. The V gene lost 3 bases and the J gene lost 6 bases, with 9 bases spanning the gap. CDR1 is SGHNT, CDR2 YENEEA, per germline. This CDR3 is 12 amino acids long. The CDR3 nucleotides are TGTGCCAGCAGCTTTGGCCCTTCCGAGCAGTACTTC. Its protein is CASSFGPSEQYF.

The V gene is TRBV20-1, the J gene TRBJ2-5; 10 nucleotides align to TRBD2. The germline CDR1 and CDR2 sequences are DFQATT and SNEGSKA (reference sequence). This CDR3 spans 15 amino acids. V trimming: 0 bases; J trimming: 4 bases; junction bases outside the gene matches: 5. The CDR3 loop is CSARDPSGSGETQYF. The CDR3 nucleotides read TGCAGTGCTAGAGACCCTAGCGGGAGTGGAGAGACCCAGTACTTC.

The V gene is TRBV13, the J gene TRBJ2-6; 11 nucleotides agree with TRBD2. J gave up 4 bases and V 6 bases, and 8 bases lay outside the gene matches. Germline V gene sequence: CDR1 PRHDT, CDR2 FYEKMQ (reference sequence). The CDR3 is 17 residues long. CDR3 residues: CASSLLAGDRGANVLTF. The DNA of the CDR3 is TGTGCCAGCAGTTTACTAGCGGGAGACCGCGGGGCCAACGTCCTGACTTTC. Using reference TRBV13 and TRBJ2-6 for the parts outside the CDR3, the full variable domain is AAGVIQSPRHLIKEKRETATLKCYPIPRHDTVYWYQQGPGQDPQFLISFYEKMQSDKGSIPDRFSAQQFSDYHSELNMSSLELGDSALYFCASSLLAGDRGANVLTFGAGSRLTVL.

A few counts support this clonotype. V and J are TRBV10-3 and TRBJ2-2; a weak D match, TRBD2 (5 bases). There are 16 residues in the CDR3. V lost 4 bases to trimming and J lost 7 bases, with 19 bases between them. Germline lookup yields CDR1 ENHRY and CDR2 SYGVKD. For the CDR3, the DNA is TGTGCCATCAGTGGCCAGTCGAGCGGAGTCGTCGGGGAGCTGTTTTTT. The encoded protein is CAISGQSSGVVGELFF.

This clonotype has only a few counts. The CDR3 loop is CASSQFAGVANYEQYF. The CDR3 DNA is TGTGCCAGCAGCCAGTTCGCGGGAGTCGCTAATTACGAGCAGTACTTC. The genes are TRBV3-1 and TRBJ2-7; 7 nucleotides align to TRBD2. The ends lost 3 bases at V and 4 bases at J; junction bases unmatched: 12. From germline, CDR1 is LGHDT and CDR2 YNNKEL (reference sequence). CDR3 size: 16 residues.

The table lists this clonotype with many counts. The chain is built from TRBV6-1 and TRBJ2-7, with D tentatively TRBD2 (6 bases). The CDR3 spans 14 residues. Germline V lookup: CDR1 MNHNS, CDR2 SASEGT. The V gene lost 3 bases and the J gene lost 4 bases, with 13 bases spanning the gap. As DNA, the CDR3 is TGTGCCAGCAGTGACCCCGGGGGTTCTTACGAGCAGTACTTC. As protein: CASSDPGGSYEQYF.